This is a list of T cell receptor beta chains from one sample in a study of OX40 agonist ivuxolimab in advanced cancers. Here immunoSEQ multiplex PCR was the method, and the copy in TCRdb shows in-frame clones only, minus some. The sample records about 55,000 clones, approximately 80% being singletons. The sequenced sample was CD4+ or CD8+ T cells sorted from blood, obtained in a trial of the OX40 agonist ivuxolimab. These receptor sequences come from an adult with an advanced solid tumor such as melanoma, head and neck, liver or kidney cancer. Both conserved end residues are part of each CDR3. D genes are given only for firm matches. Rows give clone size only sometimes, using once, few, many, or a class for an expanded clone.

j_gene: TRBJ1-2
abundance: NA
d_gene: NA
len: 13
v_gene: TRBV2
CDR3aa: CASSIGRRDGYTF
CDR3nt: TGTGCCAGCAGCATAGGCAGGAGGGATGGCTACACCTTC

j_gene: TRBJ1-1
abundance: NA
d_gene: NA
len: 13
v_gene: TRBV27
CDR3aa: CASSLRENTEAFF
CDR3nt: TGTGCCAGCAGCCTCAGGGAGAACACTGAAGCTTTCTTT

j_gene: TRBJ2-1
abundance: NA
d_gene: NA
len: 15
v_gene: TRBV6-4
CDR3aa: CASSEKLSSYNEQFF
CDR3nt: TGTGCCAGCAGTGAGAAGTTGAGCTCCTACAATGAGCAGTTCTTC

j_gene: TRBJ1-5
abundance: few
d_gene: TRBD1
len: 15
v_gene: TRBV28
CDR3aa: CASSFIQGNNQPQHF
CDR3nt: TGTGCCAGCAGTTTTATACAGGGGAACAATCAGCCCCAGCATTTT

j_gene: TRBJ2-5
abundance: NA
d_gene: TRBD1
len: 15
v_gene: TRBV28
CDR3aa: CASSPADRDQETQYF
CDR3nt: TGTGCCAGCAGTCCCGCCGACAGGGACCAAGAGACCCAGTACTTC

j_gene: TRBJ2-5
abundance: NA
d_gene: NA
len: 14
v_gene: TRBV9
CDR3aa: CASSPAGVGETQYF
CDR3nt: TGTGCCAGCAGCCCCGCAGGGGTGGGGGAGACCCAGTACTTC

j_gene: TRBJ1-5
abundance: NA
d_gene: NA
len: 14
v_gene: TRBV27
CDR3aa: CASSLWGTEQPQHF
CDR3nt: TGTGCCAGCAGTTTATGGGGAACCGAACAGCCCCAGCATTTT

j_gene: TRBJ2-1
abundance: NA
d_gene: NA
len: 13
v_gene: TRBV28
CDR3aa: CASSLAQARPSLF
CDR3nt: TGTGCCAGCAGTTTGGCTCAGGCCCGACCGTCTCTCTTC

j_gene: TRBJ2-3
abundance: NA
d_gene: NA
len: 14
v_gene: TRBV6-5
CDR3aa: CASSYRRGTDTQYF
CDR3nt: TGTGCCAGCAGTTACCGGCGAGGCACAGATACGCAGTATTTT

j_gene: TRBJ1-2
abundance: NA
d_gene: NA
len: 13
v_gene: TRBV27
CDR3aa: CASRGTGFYGYTF
CDR3nt: TGTGCCTCGAGGGGGACGGGGTTCTATGGCTACACCTTC

j_gene: TRBJ2-7
abundance: NA
d_gene: NA
len: 14
v_gene: TRBV12-5
CDR3aa: CASGSYRTPYEQYF
CDR3nt: TGTGCTAGTGGGTCTTACAGGACTCCCTACGAGCAGTACTTC

j_gene: TRBJ1-2
abundance: few
d_gene: TRBD1
len: 12
v_gene: TRBV7-2
CDR3aa: CGSGTGGSGYTF
CDR3nt: TGTGGATCGGGGACAGGGGGCAGTGGCTACACCTTC

j_gene: TRBJ2-6
abundance: once
d_gene: TRBD2
len: 15
v_gene: TRBV30
CDR3aa: CAWSGGRAGANVLTF
CDR3nt: TGTGCCTGGAGTGGGGGGAGGGCTGGGGCCAACGTCCTGACTTTC

j_gene: TRBJ2-4
abundance: NA
d_gene: NA
len: 18
v_gene: TRBV21-1
CDR3aa: CASSKVGRDRVPKNIQYF
CDR3nt: TGTGCCAGCAGCAAAGTTGGTCGGGACAGGGTGCCCAAAAACATTCAGTACTTC

j_gene: TRBJ1-1
abundance: NA
d_gene: NA
len: 14
v_gene: TRBV11-3
CDR3aa: CASSLGPSGTEAFF
CDR3nt: TGTGCCAGCAGCTTAGGCCCTTCGGGCACTGAAGCTTTCTTT

j_gene: TRBJ1-2
abundance: once
d_gene: NA
len: 14
v_gene: TRBV29-1
CDR3aa: CSVEDNDRLGGYTF
CDR3nt: TGCAGCGTTGAAGATAATGACAGATTAGGTGGCTACACCTTC

j_gene: TRBJ1-5
abundance: NA
d_gene: NA
len: 15
v_gene: TRBV6-1
CDR3aa: CASSEGTGTYQPQHF
CDR3nt: TGTGCCAGCAGTGAAGGTACAGGGACATATCAGCCCCAGCATTTT

j_gene: TRBJ2-3
abundance: NA
d_gene: NA
len: 13
v_gene: TRBV5-8
CDR3aa: CASSLGSTDTQYF
CDR3nt: TGTGCCAGCAGCTTGGGCAGCACAGATACGCAGTATTTT

j_gene: TRBJ2-6
abundance: NA
d_gene: NA
len: 18
v_gene: TRBV12-1
CDR3aa: CASSKNSVGQSRANVLTF
CDR3nt: TGTGCCAGCAGCAAGAATTCTGTAGGACAAAGTCGGGCCAACGTCCTGACTTTC

j_gene: TRBJ2-2
abundance: NA
d_gene: NA
len: 14
v_gene: TRBV7-6
CDR3aa: CASSLGLHTGELFF
CDR3nt: TGTGCCAGCAGCTTAGGACTTCACACCGGGGAGCTGTTTTTT

j_gene: TRBJ2-3
abundance: NA
d_gene: NA
len: 14
v_gene: TRBV4-3
CDR3aa: CASKKRGHTDTQYF
CDR3nt: TGCGCCAGCAAAAAGCGAGGGCACACAGATACGCAGTATTTT

j_gene: TRBJ2-7
abundance: NA
d_gene: NA
len: 15
v_gene: TRBV7-2
CDR3aa: CASSALSAASYEQYF
CDR3nt: TGTGCCAGCAGCGCCCTAAGCGCTGCCTCCTACGAGCAGTACTTC

j_gene: TRBJ2-1
abundance: NA
d_gene: TRBD2
len: 16
v_gene: TRBV6-4
CDR3aa: CASSPASGVGHNEQFF
CDR3nt: TGTGCCAGCAGCCCCGCTAGCGGGGTTGGGCACAATGAGCAGTTCTTC